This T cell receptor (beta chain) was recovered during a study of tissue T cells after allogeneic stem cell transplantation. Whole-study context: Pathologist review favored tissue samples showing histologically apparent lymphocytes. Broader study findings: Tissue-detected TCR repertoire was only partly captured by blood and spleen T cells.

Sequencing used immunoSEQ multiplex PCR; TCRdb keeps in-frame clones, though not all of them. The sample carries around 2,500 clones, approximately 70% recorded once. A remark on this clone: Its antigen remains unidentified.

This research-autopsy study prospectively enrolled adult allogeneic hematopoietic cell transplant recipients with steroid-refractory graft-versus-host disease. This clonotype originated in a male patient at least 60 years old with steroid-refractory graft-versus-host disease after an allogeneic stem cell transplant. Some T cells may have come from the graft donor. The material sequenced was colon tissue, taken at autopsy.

The CDR3 here is CASSEAGTGGTGNTIYF. CDR3 bases: TGTGCCAGCAGTGAAGCGGGTACAGGGGGTACTGGAAACACCATATATTTT. The chain has TRBV2 and TRBJ1-3, with TRBD1 identical over 8 bases. V trimming: 0 bases; J trimming: 2 bases; junction bases outside the gene matches: 6. Germline-derived CDR1 and CDR2 are SNHLY and FYNNEI. The CDR3 is 17 amino acids.